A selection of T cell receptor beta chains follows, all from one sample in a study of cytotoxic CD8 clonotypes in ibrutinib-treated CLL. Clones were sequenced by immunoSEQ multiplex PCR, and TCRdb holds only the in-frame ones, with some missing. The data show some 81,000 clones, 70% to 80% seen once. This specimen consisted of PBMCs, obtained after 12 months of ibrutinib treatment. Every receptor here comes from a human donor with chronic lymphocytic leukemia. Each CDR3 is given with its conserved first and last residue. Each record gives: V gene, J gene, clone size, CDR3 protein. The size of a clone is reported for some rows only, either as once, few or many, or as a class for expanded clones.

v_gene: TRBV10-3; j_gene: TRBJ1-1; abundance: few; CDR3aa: CAIRAGAEAFF
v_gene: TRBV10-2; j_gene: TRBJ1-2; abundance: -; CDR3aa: CASSEWGGPYYGYTF
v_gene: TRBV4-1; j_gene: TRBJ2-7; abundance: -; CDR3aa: CASSQDAGLAGRGRYEQYF
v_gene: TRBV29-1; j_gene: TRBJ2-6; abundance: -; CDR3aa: CSVGGQGTISGANVLTF
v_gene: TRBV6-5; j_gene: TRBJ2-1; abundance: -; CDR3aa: CASSLDMYNEQFF
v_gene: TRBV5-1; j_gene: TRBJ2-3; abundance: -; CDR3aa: CASSNGDFTDTQYF
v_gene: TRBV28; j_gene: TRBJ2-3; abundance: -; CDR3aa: CASSFLAGTDTQYF
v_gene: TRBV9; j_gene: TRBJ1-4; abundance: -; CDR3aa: CASSPTATNEKLFF
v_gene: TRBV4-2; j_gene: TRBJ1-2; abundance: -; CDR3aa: CASSQSPGESYGYTF
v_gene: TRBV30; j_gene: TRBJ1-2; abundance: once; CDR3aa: CAWRQYQSNYGYTF
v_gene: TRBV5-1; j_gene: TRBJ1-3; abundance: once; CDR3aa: CASSTTGGAGNTIYF
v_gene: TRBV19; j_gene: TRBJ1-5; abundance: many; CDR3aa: CATRGGFGSNQPQHF
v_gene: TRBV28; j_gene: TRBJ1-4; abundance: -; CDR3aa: CALGVRPNEKLFF
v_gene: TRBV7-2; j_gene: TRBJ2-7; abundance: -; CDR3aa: CASSLAPPGEQYF
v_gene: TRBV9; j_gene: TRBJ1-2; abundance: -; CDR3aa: CASSGPDGDYGYTF
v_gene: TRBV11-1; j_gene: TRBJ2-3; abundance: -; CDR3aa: CASSLAPWGEDTQYF
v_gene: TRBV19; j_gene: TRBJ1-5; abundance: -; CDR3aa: CASSLRPGGGNQPQHF
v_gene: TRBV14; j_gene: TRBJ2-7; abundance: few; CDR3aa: CASSPHYEQYF
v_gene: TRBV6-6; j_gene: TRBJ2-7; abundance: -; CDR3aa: CATTGTGDGEQYF
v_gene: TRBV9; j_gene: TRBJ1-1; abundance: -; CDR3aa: CASSVGAGRKAFF
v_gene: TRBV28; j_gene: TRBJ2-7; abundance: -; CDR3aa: CASSLGALEQYF
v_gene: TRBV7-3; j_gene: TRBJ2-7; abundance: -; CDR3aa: CASSLGPAAVQYF
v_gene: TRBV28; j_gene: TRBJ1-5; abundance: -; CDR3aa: CASSLFQGNQPQHF
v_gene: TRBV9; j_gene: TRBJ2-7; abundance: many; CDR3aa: CASSARGDRGLYEQYF
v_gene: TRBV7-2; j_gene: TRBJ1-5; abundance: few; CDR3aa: CASSPRDQPQHF
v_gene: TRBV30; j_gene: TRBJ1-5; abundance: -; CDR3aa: CAWRGSGQPQHF
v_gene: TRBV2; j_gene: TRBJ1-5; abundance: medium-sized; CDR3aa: CASSWEAGNQPQHF
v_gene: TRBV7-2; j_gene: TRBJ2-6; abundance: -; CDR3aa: CASSLVAIGSGANVLTF
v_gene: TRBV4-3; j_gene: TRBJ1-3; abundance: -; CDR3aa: CASSRHAGWSGNTIYF
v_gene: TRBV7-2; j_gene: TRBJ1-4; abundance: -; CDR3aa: CASSLVPGGDGEKLFF
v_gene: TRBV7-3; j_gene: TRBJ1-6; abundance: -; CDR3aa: CASSPQGRGSPLHF
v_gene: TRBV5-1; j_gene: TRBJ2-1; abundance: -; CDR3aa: CASRRGGGPYNEQFF
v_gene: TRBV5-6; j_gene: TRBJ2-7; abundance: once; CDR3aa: CASSWTGPSYEQYF
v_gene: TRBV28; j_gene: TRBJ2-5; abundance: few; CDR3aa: CASRHHRGQETQYF
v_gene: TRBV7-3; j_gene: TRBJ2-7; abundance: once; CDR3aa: CASSHTSTPFEQYF
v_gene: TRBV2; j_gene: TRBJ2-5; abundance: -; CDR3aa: CASSEGAAEETQYF
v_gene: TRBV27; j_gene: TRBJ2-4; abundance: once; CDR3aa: CASSRPPSGGVLAKNIQYF
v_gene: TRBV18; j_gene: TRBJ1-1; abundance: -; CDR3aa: CASSRAEGNTEAFF
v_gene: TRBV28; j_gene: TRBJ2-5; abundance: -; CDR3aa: CASSLGGQQETQYF
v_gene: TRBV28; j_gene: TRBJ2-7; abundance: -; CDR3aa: CASSLSAGSRYEQYF
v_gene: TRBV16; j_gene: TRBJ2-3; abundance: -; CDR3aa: CASSQSWDISDTQYF
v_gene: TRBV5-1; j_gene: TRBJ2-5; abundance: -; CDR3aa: CASSFGQGETQYF
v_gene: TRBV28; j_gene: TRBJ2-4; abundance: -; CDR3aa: CASSSWAKNIQYF
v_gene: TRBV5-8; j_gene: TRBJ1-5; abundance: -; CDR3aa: CASSLEGGSNQPQHF
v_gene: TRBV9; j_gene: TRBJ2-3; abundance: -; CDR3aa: CASSVGGGADTQYF
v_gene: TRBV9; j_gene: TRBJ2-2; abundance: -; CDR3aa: CASSVGGAGVPGELFF
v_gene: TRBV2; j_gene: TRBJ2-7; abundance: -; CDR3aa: CASKGGFAYEQYF
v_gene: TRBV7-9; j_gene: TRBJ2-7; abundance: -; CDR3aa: CASSPLESGAPGEQYF
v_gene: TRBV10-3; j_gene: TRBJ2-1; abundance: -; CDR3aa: CAIALEGYNEQFF
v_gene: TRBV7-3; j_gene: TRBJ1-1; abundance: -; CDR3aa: CASSSPGQDTEAFF
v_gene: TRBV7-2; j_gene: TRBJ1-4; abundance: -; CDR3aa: CASSLKTGGGEKLFF
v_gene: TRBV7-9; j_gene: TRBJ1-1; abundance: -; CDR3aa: CASSLGAQNTEAFF
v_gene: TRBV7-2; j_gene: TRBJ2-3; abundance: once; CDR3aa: CVSSYAGGGDTQYF
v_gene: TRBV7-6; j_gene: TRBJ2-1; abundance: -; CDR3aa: CASSLAPGSGRANEQFF
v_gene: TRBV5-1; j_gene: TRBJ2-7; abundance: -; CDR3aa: CASSLLTGAYYEQYF
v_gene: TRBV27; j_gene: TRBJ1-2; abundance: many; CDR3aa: CASSPGGTSNYGYTF
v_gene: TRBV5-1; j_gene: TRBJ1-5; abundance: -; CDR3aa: CASSFSAGQPQHF
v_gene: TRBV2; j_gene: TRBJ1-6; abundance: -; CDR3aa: CAREGRNTGGSPLHF
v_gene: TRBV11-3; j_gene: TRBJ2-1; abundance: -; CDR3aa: CASSLGVAVTYNEQFF
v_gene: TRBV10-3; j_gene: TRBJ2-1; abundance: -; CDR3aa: CAIRSGTGNEQFF